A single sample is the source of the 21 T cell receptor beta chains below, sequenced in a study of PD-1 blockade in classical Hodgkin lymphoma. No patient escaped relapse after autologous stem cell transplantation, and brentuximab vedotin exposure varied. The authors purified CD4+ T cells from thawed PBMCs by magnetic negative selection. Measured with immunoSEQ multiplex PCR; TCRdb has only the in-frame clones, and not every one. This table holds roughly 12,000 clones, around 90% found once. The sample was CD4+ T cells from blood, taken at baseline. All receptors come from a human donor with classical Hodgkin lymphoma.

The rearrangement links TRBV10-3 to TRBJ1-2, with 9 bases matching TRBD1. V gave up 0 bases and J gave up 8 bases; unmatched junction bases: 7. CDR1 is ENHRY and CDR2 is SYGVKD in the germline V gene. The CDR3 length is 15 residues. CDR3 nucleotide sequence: TGTGCCATCAGTGAGTCTGGGACAGGGACGTTAGGCTACACCTTC. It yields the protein CAISESGTGTLGYTF.

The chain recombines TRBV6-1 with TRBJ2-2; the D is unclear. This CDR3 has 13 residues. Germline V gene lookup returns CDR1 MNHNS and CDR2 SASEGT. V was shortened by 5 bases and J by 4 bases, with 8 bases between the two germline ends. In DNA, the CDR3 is TGTGCCAGCAGTCCCCACAGCACCGGGGAGCTGTTTTTT. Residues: CASSPHSTGELFF.

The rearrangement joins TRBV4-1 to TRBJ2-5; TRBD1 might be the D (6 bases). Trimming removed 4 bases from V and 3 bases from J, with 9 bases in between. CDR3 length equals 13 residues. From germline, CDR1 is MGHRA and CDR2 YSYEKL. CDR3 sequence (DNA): TGCGCCAGCAGCCCTGGACAGAAAGAGACCCAGTACTTC. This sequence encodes CASSPGQKETQYF.

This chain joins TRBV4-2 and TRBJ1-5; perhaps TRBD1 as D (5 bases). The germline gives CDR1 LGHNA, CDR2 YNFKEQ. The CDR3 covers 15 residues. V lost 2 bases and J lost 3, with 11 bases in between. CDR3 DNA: TGTGCCAGCAGCCAATTAGCACAGGTCAATCAGCCCCAGCATTTT. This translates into CASSQLAQVNQPQHF.

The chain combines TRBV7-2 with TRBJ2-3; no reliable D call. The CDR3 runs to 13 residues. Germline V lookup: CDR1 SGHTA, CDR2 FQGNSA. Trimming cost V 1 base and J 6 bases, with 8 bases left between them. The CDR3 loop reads CASSLGWSDTQYF. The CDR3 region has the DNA TGTGCCAGCAGCTTAGGGTGGTCTGATACGCAGTATTTT. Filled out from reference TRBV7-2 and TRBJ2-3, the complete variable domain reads GAGVSQSPSNKVTEKGKDVELRCDPISGHTALYWYRQSLGQGLEFLIYFQGNSAPDKSGLPSDRFSAERTGGSVSTLTIQRTQQEDSAVYLCASSLGWSDTQYFGPGTRLTVL.

In DNA form, the CDR3 reads TGCAGCGTTGCTCAGGGGGATCAGCCCCAGCATTTT. Translation: CSVAQGDQPQHF. This rearrangement joins TRBV29-1 to TRBJ1-5; 7 bases line up with TRBD1. The CDR3 spans 12 residues. Germline V gives CDR1 SQVTM, CDR2 ANQGSEA. The V gene end was trimmed by 4 bases and the J gene end by 5 bases; junction bases not matched to a gene: 2.

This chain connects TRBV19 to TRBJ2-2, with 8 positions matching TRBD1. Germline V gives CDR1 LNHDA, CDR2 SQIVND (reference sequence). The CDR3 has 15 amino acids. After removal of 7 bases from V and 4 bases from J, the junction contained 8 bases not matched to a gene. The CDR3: CASTKDRVPTGELFF. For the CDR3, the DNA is TGTGCCAGTACCAAGGACAGGGTTCCCACCGGGGAGCTGTTTTTT.

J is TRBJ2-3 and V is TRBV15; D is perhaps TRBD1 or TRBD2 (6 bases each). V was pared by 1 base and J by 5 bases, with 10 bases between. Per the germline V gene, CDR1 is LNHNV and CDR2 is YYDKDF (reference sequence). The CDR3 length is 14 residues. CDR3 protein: CATSRGEGGDTQYF. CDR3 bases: TGTGCCACCAGCAGAGGAGAGGGGGGAGATACGCAGTATTTT.

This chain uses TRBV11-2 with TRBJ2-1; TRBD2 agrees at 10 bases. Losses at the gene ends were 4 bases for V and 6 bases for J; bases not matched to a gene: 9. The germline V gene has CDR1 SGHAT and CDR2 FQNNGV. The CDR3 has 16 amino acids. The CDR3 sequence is CASSSPRASGSNEQFF. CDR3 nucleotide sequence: TGTGCCAGCAGCTCCCCCCGGGCTAGCGGGAGCAATGAGCAGTTCTTC. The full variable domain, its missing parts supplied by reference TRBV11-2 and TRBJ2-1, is EAGVAQSPRYKIIEKRQSVAFWCNPISGHATLYWYQQILGQGPKLLIQFQNNGVVDDSQLPKDRFSAERLKGVDSTLKIQPAKLEDSAVYLCASSSPRASGSNEQFFGPGTRLTVL.

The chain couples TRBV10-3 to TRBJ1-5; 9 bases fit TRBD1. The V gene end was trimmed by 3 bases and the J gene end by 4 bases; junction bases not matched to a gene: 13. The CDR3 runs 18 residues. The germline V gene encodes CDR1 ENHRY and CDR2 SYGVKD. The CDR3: CAISDVSKEGQGNQPQHF. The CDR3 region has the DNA TGTGCCATCAGTGATGTCTCGAAGGAGGGACAGGGAAATCAGCCCCAGCATTTT.

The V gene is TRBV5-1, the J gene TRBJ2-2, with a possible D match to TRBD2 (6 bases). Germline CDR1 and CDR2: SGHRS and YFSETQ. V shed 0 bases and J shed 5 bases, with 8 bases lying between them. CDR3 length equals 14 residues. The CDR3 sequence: CASSLAAGTGELFF. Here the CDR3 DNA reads TGCGCCAGCAGCTTGGCCGCGGGAACCGGGGAGCTGTTTTTT.

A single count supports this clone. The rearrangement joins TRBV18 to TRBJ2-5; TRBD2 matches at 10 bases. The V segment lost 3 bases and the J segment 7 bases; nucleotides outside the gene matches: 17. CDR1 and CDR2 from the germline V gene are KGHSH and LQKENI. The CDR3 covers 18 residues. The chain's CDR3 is CASSPGRTSGTTFGTQYF. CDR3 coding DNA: TGTGCCAGCTCACCCGGCCGGACTAGCGGCACCACCTTCGGGACCCAGTACTTC. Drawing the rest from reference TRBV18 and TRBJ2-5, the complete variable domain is NAGVMQNPRHLVRRRGQEARLRCSPMKGHSHVYWYRQLPEEGLKFMVYLQKENIIDESGMPKERFSAEFPKEGPSILRIQQVVRGDSAAYFCASSPGRTSGTTFGTQYFGPGTRLLVL.

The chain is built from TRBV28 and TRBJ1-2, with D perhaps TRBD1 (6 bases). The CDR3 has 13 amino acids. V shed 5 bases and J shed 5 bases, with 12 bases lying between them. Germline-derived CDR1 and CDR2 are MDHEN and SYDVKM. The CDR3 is CASSITGSYGYTF. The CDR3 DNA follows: TGTGCCAGCAGTATAACAGGGAGTTATGGCTACACCTTC.

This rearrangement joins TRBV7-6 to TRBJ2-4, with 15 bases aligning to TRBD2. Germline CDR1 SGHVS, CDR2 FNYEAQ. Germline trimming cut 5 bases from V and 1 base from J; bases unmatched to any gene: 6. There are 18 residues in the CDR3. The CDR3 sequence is CASSRTSGREGAKNIQYF. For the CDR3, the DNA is TGTGCCAGCAGCCGGACTAGCGGGAGGGAGGGGGCCAAAAACATTCAGTACTTC.

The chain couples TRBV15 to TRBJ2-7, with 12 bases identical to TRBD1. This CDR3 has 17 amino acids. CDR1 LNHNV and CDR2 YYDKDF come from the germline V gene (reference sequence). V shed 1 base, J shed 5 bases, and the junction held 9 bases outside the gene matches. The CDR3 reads CATSRAGPGQGAHEQYF. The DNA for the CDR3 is TGTGCCACCAGCAGAGCGGGCCCGGGACAGGGGGCCCACGAGCAGTACTTC.

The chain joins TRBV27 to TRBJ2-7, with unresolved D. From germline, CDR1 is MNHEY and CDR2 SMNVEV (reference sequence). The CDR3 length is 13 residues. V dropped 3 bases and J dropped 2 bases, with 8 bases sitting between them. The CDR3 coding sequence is TGTGCCAGCAGTTTGAGCCCCGCCTACGAGCAGTACTTC. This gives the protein CASSLSPAYEQYF.

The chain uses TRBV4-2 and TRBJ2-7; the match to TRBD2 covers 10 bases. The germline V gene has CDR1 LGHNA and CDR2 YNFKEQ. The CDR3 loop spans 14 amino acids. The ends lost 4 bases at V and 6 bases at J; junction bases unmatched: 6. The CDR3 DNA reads TGTGCCAGCAGCCGAGCTAGCGGGAGTAGCGAGCAGTACTTC. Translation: CASSRASGSSEQYF.

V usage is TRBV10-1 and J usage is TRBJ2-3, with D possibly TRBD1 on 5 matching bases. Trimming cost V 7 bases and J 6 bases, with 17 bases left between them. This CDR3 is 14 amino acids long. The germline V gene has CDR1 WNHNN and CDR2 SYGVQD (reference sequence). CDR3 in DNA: TGCGCCAGCACCCCAGGCCTTTGGGGCGATACGCAGTATTTT. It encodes CASTPGLWGDTQYF.

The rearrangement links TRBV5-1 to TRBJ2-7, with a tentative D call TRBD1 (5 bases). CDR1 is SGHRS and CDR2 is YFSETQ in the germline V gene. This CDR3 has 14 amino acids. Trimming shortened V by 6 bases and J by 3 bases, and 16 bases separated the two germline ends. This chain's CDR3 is CASTEDRNYYEQYF. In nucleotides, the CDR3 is TGCGCCAGCACCGAAGACAGAAATTACTACGAGCAGTACTTC.

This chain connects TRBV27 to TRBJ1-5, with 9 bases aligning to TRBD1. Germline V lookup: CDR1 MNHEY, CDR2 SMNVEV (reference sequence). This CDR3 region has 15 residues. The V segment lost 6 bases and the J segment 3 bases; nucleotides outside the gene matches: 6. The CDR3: CASRRTGDVNQPQHF. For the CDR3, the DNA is TGTGCCAGCAGGAGGACAGGGGATGTCAATCAGCCCCAGCATTTT.

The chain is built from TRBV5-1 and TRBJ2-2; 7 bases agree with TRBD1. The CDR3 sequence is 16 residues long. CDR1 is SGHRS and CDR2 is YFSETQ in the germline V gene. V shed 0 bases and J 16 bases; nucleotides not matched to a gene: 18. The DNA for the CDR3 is TGCGCCAGCAGCTTGGATACACGGACAGGTTTGAAGGGGTCGTTTTTT. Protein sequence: CASSLDTRTGLKGSFF.